This TCR beta chain was recorded in a study of T cell changes during pregnancy in multiple sclerosis (dated by TCRdb to 2018 to 2020). In terms of the full investigation: Changes in the T cell repertoire over the course of pregnancy were examined in this study in women with multiple sclerosis.

To prepare the library, the immunoSEQ multiplex PCR assay was applied. TCRdb carries this immuneACCESS record with in-frame sequences only. Its versions omit some clonotypes, under half of them owing to an unresolved V gene in the studies checked, with the rest unexplained. Present in this sample are around 100,000 clones, around nine tenths of which were seen just once. Of the sample, 1% to 1.5% falls within the top ten clones. The CDR3, from cysteine to phenylalanine, totals 17 residues. Of all the DNA, just the CDR3 is kept, 51 bases in frame from base 1. The germline V gene (reference sequence) provides CDR1 SGHKS and CDR2 YYEKEE. From V the trimming removes 3 bases and from J it removes 3 bases, while the gene matches leave 9 bases of the junction unaccounted for. On this clone itself: This receptor's antigen is unknown. No qualities accompany the bases; no much larger clone lies one base away.

Sequenced here: peripheral blood, sampled in the second trimester of pregnancy. This receptor was identified in a female donor with multiple sclerosis, enrolled in a pregnancy study. The rearrangement combines TRBV5-5 with TRBJ2-7; 13 bases in the junction line up with TRBD2. The nucleotides read TGTGCCAGCAGCTCCGGTGGACTAGCGGGGGTAATCTACGAGCAGTACTTC. It encodes CASSSGGLAGVIYEQYF.